The present T cell receptor beta chain was sequenced within a study of blood T cell repertoires in COVID-19. Sequencing was performed with immunoSEQ multiplex PCR; in TCRdb, only in-frame clones are kept and a portion is missing. Seen here are over 90,000 clones, about 85% observed once, and the top ten hold roughly 2%. The CDR3 consists of 13 residues. The V gene lost 2 bases and the J gene lost 6 bases, with 7 bases spanning the gap. Germline V lookup: CDR1 MNHEY, CDR2 SMNVEV (reference sequence). The V and J genes are TRBV27 and TRBJ2-2; D gene unclear. The sequenced sample consisted of peripheral blood. This receptor was obtained from a man aged 50 to 60 with active COVID-19. The CDR3 DNA follows: TGTGCCAGCAGTTTAGTGGCCCCCGGGGAGCTGTTTTTT. As protein: CASSLVAPGELFF.